This is a list of T cell receptor beta chains from one sample in a study of CD8 T cells in ankylosing spondylitis. TCRdb processed the 5' RACE reads anew with MiXCR; each CDR3 protein has one entry. The table records 25,000 to 30,000 distinct CDR3 sequences, about 5.6% of them present only once. The sample consisted of blood, either unsorted or a sorted T cell fraction (not recorded which). The receptors shown here come from a female donor with ankylosing spondylitis or in good health (not recorded which). CDR3s include the opening cysteine and the closing phenylalanine or tryptophan. Each record gives: V gene, clone size, CDR3 length, J gene, D gene, CDR3 DNA, CDR3 protein. A D gene is named only where the DNA matches it firmly. Not all rows give a size; the values are once, few, many and, for expanded clones, a class.

TRBV9	many	12	TRBJ2-5	.	TGTGCCAGCAGCGGGCGGGAAGAGACCCAGTACTTC	CASSGREETQYF
TRBV9	many	16	TRBJ1-6	TRBD1	TGTGCCAGCAGCCCGGGACAGCTCACCTATAATTCACCCCTCCACTTT	CASSPGQLTYNSPLHF
TRBV9	many	16	TRBJ1-1	TRBD1	TGTGCCAGCAGCGGCGCCGGGACAGGGGGGAACACTGAAGCTTTCTTT	CASSGAGTGGNTEAFF
TRBV9	many	13	TRBJ1-1	.	TGTGCCAGCAGCGTAGATGATGGGAGTGAAGCTTTCTTT	CASSVDDGSEAFF
TRBV9	medium-sized	16	TRBJ1-3	.	TGTGCCAGCAGCCACTTTGGGACCGAACCTGGAAACACCATATATTTT	CASSHFGTEPGNTIYF
TRBV10-3	many	16	TRBJ2-5	TRBD1	TGTGCCATCAGTCCACGACAGGGCAGGAGGAAAGAGACCCAGTACTTC	CAISPRQGRRKETQYF
TRBV9	.	14	TRBJ2-7	TRBD2	TGTGCCAGCAGCGTAGGGGCGGGAGTTACCGAGCAGTACTTC	CASSVGAGVTEQYF
TRBV9	many	15	TRBJ1-4	.	TGTGCCAGCAGCGTAGAGGCAGCAACTAATGAAAAACTGTTTTTT	CASSVEAATNEKLFF
TRBV9	many	14	TRBJ2-7	.	TGTGCCAGCAGCGTAGAGGCGGCTACCTACGAGCAGTACTTC	CASSVEAATYEQYF
TRBV9	many	15	TRBJ1-5	.	TGTGCCAGCAGCGCCGGGACAAAAAGCAATCAGCCCCAGCATTTT	CASSAGTKSNQPQHF
TRBV9	many	15	TRBJ2-1	.	TGTGCCAGCAGCGTAGGGAGTAGCGCCCACAATGAGCAGTTCTTC	CASSVGSSAHNEQFF
TRBV9	few	16	TRBJ2-1	.	TGTGCCAGCAGCGCCCGGCGGGCAGGGATCAACGATGAGCAGTTCTTC	CASSARRAGINDEQFF
TRBV9	many	14	TRBJ2-5	TRBD2	TGTGCCAGCAGCTCCAGCGGGGGAGCAGAGACCCAGTACTTC	CASSSSGGAETQYF
TRBV9	few	13	TRBJ2-1	TRBD2	TGTGCCAGCAGCGGGACTAGACGCAATGAGCAGTTCTTC	CASSGTRRNEQFF
TRBV9	many	14	TRBJ2-5	.	TGTGCCAGCAGCGTAGGTACCAGCCAAGAGACCCAGTACTTC	CASSVGTSQETQYF
TRBV9	many	14	TRBJ2-2	.	TGTGCCAGCGCGAAGGGAGCGAACACCGGGGAGCTGTTTTTT	CASAKGANTGELFF
TRBV9	.	14	TRBJ2-5	.	TGTGCCAGCAGCCCTGGGGACGGCCAAGAGACCCAGTACTTC	CASSPGDGQETQYF
TRBV9	many	11	TRBJ1-2	.	TGTGCCAGCAGGTCAGACTATGGCTACACCTTC	CASRSDYGYTF
TRBV9	many	16	TRBJ2-5	.	TGTGCCAGCAGCGTAACCGCGGGGGCCACCCAAGAGACCCAGTACTTC	CASSVTAGATQETQYF
TRBV9	many	14	TRBJ2-1	.	TGTGCCAGCAGCAAAGGGACTCCCTTCAATGAGCAGTTCTTC	CASSKGTPFNEQFF
TRBV9	many	15	TRBJ2-7	TRBD1	TGTGCCAGCAGCGTAGATGGACAGGGTCGAGGGGAGCAGTACTTC	CASSVDGQGRGEQYF
TRBV9	many	13	TRBJ2-7	.	TGTGCCAGCAGCGACGGAGCGTCCTACGAGCAGTACTTC	CASSDGASYEQYF
TRBV9	many	15	TRBJ1-6	.	TGTGCCAGCAGCGTAGATTCCGGGCATTCTTCACCCCTCCACTTT	CASSVDSGHSSPLHF
TRBV9	.	17	TRBJ2-2	TRBD2	TGTGCCAGCAGCGTAGCTGGGACTAGCGGGAACACCGGGGAGCTGTTTTTT	CASSVAGTSGNTGELFF
TRBV9	few	14	TRBJ2-2	TRBD2	TGTGCCAGCAGCCGGGGGGGCGTTGCCGGGGAGCTGTTTTTT	CASSRGGVAGELFF
TRBV9	large	16	TRBJ2-3	TRBD1	TGTGCCAGCAGCTCGGGGACAGGGGGCACCACAGATACGCAGTATTTT	CASSSGTGGTTDTQYF
TRBV9	.	14	TRBJ2-3	.	TGTGCCAGCAGCGTTAAAATTCCCACAGATACGCAGTATTTT	CASSVKIPTDTQYF
TRBV9	many	15	TRBJ2-7	TRBD1	TGTGCCAGCAGCCCCTTGACAGGGGACTCCTACGAGCAGTACTTC	CASSPLTGDSYEQYF
TRBV9	many	15	TRBJ2-2	.	TGTGCCAGCAGCGTTGGAGACCCGAACACCGGGGAGCTGTTTTTT	CASSVGDPNTGELFF
TRBV9	.	14	TRBJ2-7	.	TGTGCCAGCAGCGTAGATTCGAGCTCCTACGAGCAGTACTTC	CASSVDSSSYEQYF
TRBV9	many	12	TRBJ2-7	TRBD1	TGTGCCAGCAGCGGGGCCAAGGACAGGCTTTCCTTC	CASSGAKDRLSF
TRBV9	many	15	TRBJ2-1	.	TGTGCCAGCAGCGTAGCTACAGTGAGGACCCGTGAGCAGTTCTTC	CASSVATVRTREQFF
TRBV9	medium-sized	12	TRBJ2-1	.	TGTGCCAGCAGCCCACGTGGTGATGAGCAGTTCTTC	CASSPRGDEQFF
TRBV9	many	14	TRBJ2-7	.	TGTGCCAGCAGCGTAGGGGTAGGGTCCTACGAGCAGTACTTC	CASSVGVGSYEQYF
TRBV9	many	14	TRBJ2-7	TRBD2	TGTGCCAGCAGCGTAGGGACTAGCACCTACGAGCAGTACTTC	CASSVGTSTYEQYF
TRBV9	many	15	TRBJ2-1	TRBD2	TGTGCCAGCAGCGCTCCGGAGCGGGGTTACAATGAGCAGTTCTTC	CASSAPERGYNEQFF
TRBV9	few	14	TRBJ2-2	.	TGTGCCAGCAGCGTAGTAGGTGGCGCCGGGGAGCTGTTTTTT	CASSVVGGAGELFF
TRBV9	medium-sized	14	TRBJ1-1	.	TGTGCCAGCAGCTTTGGACTTTGGGACACTGAAGCTTTCTTT	CASSFGLWDTEAFF
TRBV9	medium-sized	15	TRBJ1-4	.	TGTGCCAGCAGCGCTTATGCGGCAGAGAACGAAAAACTGTTTTTT	CASSAYAAENEKLFF
TRBV9	medium-sized	13	TRBJ1-2	.	TGTGCCAGCAGCGCCAGGGAGAACTATGGCTACACCTTC	CASSARENYGYTF
TRBV9	many	17	TRBJ1-6	.	TGTGCCAGCAGCGTAGTTCCCCCTAACAGGGTGAATTCACCCCTCCACTTT	CASSVVPPNRVNSPLHF
TRBV9	many	14	TRBJ2-7	TRBD1	TGTGCCAGCAGCGTAGGACAGGGGGTCTACGAGCAGTACTTC	CASSVGQGVYEQYF
TRBV9	many	16	TRBJ2-1	TRBD2	TGTGCCAGCAGCGTAGTCCCTAGCGGGGGGGCAAATGAGCAGTTCTTC	CASSVVPSGGANEQFF
TRBV9	many	15	TRBJ2-3	.	TGTGCCAGCAGCGTAGAGGGAAGAGGGTCAGATACGCAGTATTTT	CASSVEGRGSDTQYF
TRBV9	few	15	TRBJ2-7	TRBD1	TGTGCCAGCAGCGCCGACCCGGGACAGTCCTACGAGCAGTACTTC	CASSADPGQSYEQYF
TRBV21-1	few	15	TRBJ2-5	.	TGTGCCAGCAGCAAAGCCTCAAAGTCGTCCGAGACCCAGTACTTC	CASSKASKSSETQYF
TRBV29-1	.	15	TRBJ2-3	.	TGCACCTTTCACGAAATTGGCATTGAATGGGATACGCAGTATTTT	CTFHEIGIEWDTQYF
TRBV9	many	15	TRBJ2-3	.	TGTGCCAGCAGTGATGCCGGGGACTGGACAGATACGCAGTATTTT	CASSDAGDWTDTQYF
TRBV9	many	16	TRBJ1-6	.	TGTGCCAGCAGCTCGCCTCGGGGTCCCGATAATTCACCCCTCCACTTT	CASSSPRGPDNSPLHF